Here is one TCR beta chain with its context. No antigen is known for it. CDR3 size: 12 residues. V gave up 2 bases and J gave up 10 bases, with 9 bases separating them. Looked up from germline, CDR1 is LNHNV and CDR2 is YYDKDF (reference sequence). The record originates from a study of OX40 agonist ivuxolimab in advanced cancers. The study, taken as a whole, reports: At 0.1 to 3.0 mg/kg and by week 6, clonal expansion occurred in CD4+ and CD8+ blood T cells.

Here immunoSEQ multiplex PCR was the method, and the copy in TCRdb shows in-frame clones only, minus some. There are some 44,000 clones in the sample; 82% occur only once, and approximately 23% lies in the top ten. The rearrangement joins TRBV15 to TRBJ2-1, with D uncertain. This clonotype originated in an adult with an advanced solid tumor such as melanoma, head and neck, liver or kidney cancer. The sequencing used CD4+ or CD8+ T cells sorted from blood, collected in a trial of the OX40 agonist ivuxolimab. This CDR3 reads CATSRRSMEQFF. CDR3 coding DNA: TGTGCCACCAGCAGAAGGTCCATGGAGCAGTTCTTC.